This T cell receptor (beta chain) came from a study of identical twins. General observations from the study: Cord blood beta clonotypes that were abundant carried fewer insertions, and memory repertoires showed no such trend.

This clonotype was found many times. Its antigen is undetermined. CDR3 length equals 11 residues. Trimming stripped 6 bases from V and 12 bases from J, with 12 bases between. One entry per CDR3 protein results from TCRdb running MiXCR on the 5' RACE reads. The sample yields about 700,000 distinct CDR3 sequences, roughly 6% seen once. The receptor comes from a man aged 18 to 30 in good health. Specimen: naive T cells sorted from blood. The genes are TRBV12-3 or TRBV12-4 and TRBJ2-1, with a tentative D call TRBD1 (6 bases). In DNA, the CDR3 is TGTGCCAGCAGAAGGACAGACGCGCAGTTCTTC. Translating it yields CASRRTDAQFF.